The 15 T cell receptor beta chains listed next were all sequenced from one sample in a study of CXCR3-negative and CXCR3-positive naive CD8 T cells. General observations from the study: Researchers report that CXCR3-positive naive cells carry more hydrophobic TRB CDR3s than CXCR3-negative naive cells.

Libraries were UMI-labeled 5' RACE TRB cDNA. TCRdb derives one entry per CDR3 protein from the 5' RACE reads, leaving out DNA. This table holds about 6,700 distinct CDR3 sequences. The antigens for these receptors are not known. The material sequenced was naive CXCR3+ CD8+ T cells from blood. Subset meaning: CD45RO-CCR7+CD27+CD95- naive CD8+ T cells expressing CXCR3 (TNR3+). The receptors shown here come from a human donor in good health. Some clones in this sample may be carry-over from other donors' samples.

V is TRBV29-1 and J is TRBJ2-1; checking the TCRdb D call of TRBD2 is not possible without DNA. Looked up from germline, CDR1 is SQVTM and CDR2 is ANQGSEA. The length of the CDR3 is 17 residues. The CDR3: CSVDGLAGVLSYNEQFF.

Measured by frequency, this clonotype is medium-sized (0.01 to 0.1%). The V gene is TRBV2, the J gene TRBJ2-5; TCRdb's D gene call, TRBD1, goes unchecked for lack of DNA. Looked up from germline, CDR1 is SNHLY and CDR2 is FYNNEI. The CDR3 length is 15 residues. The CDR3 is CASTAGTGKQETQYF.

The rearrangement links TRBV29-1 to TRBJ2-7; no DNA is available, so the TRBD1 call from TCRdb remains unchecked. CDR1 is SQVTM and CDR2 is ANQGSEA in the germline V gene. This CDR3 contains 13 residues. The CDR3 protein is CSVLESGTYEQYF.

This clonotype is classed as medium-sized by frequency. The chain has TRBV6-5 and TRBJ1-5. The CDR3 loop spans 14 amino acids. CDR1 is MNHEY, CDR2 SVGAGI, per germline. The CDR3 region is CASSFREGNQPQHF.

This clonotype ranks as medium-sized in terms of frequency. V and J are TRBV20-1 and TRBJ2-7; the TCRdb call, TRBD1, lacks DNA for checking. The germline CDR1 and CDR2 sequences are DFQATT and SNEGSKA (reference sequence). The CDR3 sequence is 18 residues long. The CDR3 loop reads CSARDGGTGGLDPYEQYF.

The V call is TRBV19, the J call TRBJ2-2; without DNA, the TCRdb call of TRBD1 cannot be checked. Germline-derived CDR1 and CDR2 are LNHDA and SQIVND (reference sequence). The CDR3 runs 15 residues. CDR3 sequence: CASSTDRELTGELFF.

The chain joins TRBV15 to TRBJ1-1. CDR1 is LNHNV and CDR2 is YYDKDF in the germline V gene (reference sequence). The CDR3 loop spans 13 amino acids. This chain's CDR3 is CATSRVGSTEAFF.

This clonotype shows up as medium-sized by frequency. This CDR3 reads CASSRATMGKRDYEQYF. The chain joins TRBV3-1 to TRBJ2-7; TCRdb's assignment of TRBD2 cannot be checked, as there is no DNA. Germline values: CDR1 LGHDT, CDR2 YNNKEL (reference sequence). The CDR3 length is 17 residues.

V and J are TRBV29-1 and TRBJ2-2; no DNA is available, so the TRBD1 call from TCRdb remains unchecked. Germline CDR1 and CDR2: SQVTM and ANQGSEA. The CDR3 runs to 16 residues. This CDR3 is CSARGRGYSNTGELFF.

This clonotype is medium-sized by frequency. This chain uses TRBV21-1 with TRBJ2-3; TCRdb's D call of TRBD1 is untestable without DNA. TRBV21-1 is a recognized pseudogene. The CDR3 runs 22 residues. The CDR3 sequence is CASSKSGQSVGRTRLSTDTQYF.

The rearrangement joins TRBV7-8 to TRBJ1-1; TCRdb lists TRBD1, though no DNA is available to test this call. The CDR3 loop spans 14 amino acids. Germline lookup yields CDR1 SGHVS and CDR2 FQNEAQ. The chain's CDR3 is CASSLGRGGYEAFF.

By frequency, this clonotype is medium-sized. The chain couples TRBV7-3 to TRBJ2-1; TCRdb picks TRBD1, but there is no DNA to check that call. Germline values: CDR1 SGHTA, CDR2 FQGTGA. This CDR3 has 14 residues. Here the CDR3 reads CASSSPQGAWEQFF.

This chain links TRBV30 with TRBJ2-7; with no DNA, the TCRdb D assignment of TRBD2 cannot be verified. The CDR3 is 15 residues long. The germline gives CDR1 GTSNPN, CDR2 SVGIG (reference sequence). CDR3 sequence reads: CAWSVLAGGPYEQYF.

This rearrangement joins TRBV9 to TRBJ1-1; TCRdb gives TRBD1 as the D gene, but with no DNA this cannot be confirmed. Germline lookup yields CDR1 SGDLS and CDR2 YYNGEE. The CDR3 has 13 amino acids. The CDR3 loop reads CASRDSQNTEAFF.

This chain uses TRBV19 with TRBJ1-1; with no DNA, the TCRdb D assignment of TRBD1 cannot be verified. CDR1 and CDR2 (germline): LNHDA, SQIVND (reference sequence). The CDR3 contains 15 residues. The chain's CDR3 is CASSAALGHNTEAFF.